This TCR beta chain was profiled in a study of T cell responses to AZD1222 COVID-19 vaccine. This CDR3 is built from 13 residues. The germline V gene encodes CDR1 MNHNS and CDR2 SASEGT. This clone was counted a single time. Germline and junction disagree at one end, which may indicate a read error. The protocol was immunoSEQ multiplex PCR, while the TCRdb copy is restricted to in-frame clones and leaves out a portion. The sample includes about 200,000 clones, about 93% of them seen just once. The TCR originated in an adult who received the AZD1222 COVID-19 vaccine. Material: peripheral blood, obtained 28 days after the second AZD1222 dose. This chain uses TRBV6-1 with TRBJ1-3; D call uncertain. The CDR3 protein is CASTEGRENTIYF. Written as DNA, the CDR3 is TGTGCCAGCACTGAAGGGAGGGAGAACACCATATATTTT.